One T cell receptor (beta chain) is described in this entry. Sequenced by immunoSEQ multiplex PCR; TCRdb stores in-frame clones only, minus some. This sample yields some 99,000 clones, of which about 89% are seen a single time; approximately 18% belongs to the top ten. This sample was included in a study of control samples from healthy donors and cancer patients. The germline V gene has CDR1 MGHRA and CDR2 YSYEKL. The CDR3 contains 17 residues. The ends were cut back, 1 base at V and 1 base at J, with 13 bases in the middle. The sequencing input was blood. This chain uses TRBV4-1 with TRBJ2-2; D call uncertain. The TCR sequence derives from a woman aged 45-65 years in good health. The CDR3: CASSQVLVAVNTGELFF. The CDR3 region has the DNA TGCGCCAGCAGCCAAGTCCTGGTGGCAGTGAACACCGGGGAGCTGTTTTTT.